This T cell receptor beta chain is drawn from a study of T cell changes during pregnancy in multiple sclerosis. Repertoires were generated with immunoSEQ multiplex PCR, while TCRdb's copy carries only in-frame clones and drops some. This table has 43,000 or so clones, approximately 90% appearing once. Sequenced here: peripheral blood, sampled in the first trimester of pregnancy. This receptor was identified in a female donor with multiple sclerosis, enrolled in a pregnancy study.

CDR3 region: CASSVRGYADTQYF. CDR3 nucleotides: TGTGCCAGCAGCGTGCGGGGGTATGCAGATACGCAGTATTTT. The chain uses TRBV9 and TRBJ2-3, with TRBD2 matching over 7 bases. Per germline, CDR1 SGDLS and CDR2 YYNGEE. This CDR3 has 14 amino acids. The trim removed 2 bases at V and 4 bases at J, leaving 4 bases unmatched.